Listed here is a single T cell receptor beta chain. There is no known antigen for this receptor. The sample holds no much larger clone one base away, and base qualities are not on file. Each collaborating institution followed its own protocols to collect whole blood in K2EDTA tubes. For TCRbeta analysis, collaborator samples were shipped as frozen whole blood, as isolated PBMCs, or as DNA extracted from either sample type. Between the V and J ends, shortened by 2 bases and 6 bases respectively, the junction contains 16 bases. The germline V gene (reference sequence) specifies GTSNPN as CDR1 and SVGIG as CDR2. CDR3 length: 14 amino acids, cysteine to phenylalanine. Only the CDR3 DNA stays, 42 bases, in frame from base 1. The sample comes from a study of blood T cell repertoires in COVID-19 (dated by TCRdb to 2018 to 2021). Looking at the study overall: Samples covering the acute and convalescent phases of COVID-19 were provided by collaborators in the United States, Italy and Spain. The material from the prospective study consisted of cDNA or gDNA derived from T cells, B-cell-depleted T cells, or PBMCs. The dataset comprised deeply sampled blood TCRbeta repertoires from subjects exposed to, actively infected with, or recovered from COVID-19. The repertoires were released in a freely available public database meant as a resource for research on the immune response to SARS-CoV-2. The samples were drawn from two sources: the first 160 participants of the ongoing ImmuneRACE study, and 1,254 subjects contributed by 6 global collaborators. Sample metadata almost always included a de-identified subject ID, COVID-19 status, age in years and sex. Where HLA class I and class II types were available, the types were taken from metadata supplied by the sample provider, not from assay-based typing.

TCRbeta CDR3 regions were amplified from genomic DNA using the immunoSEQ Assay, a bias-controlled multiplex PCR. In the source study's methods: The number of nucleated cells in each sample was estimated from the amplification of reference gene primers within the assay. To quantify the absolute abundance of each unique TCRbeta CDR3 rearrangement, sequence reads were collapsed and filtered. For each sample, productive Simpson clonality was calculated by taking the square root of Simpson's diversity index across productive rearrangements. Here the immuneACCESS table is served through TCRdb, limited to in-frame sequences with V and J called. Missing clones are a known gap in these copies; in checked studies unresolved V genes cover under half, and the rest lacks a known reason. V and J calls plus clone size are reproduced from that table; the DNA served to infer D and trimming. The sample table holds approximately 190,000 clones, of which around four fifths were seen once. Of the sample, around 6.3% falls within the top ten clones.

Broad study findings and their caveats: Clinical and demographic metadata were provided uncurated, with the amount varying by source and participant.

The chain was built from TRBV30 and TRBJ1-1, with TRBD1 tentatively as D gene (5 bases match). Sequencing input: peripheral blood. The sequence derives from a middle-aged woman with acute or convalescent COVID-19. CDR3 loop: CAWSSLWGRAEAFF. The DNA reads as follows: TGTGCCTGGAGTAGCCTATGGGGGAGGGCTGAAGCTTTCTTT.